One and the same sample provided the 12 T cell receptor beta chains below, sequenced in a study of blood T cells in healthy people across ages. The authors ran a second PCR of 7 to 11 cycles using a sample-barcoded 5' primer and a J-beta primer mix. TCRdb redid the calling of the 5' RACE reads with MiXCR, one entry per CDR3 protein. The table records approximately 1.5 million distinct CDR3 sequences, approximately 43% of them present only once. Sequencing input: blood. The receptors come from a woman between 18 and 29 years old in good health.

There are a few counts of this clonotype. The V call is TRBV21-1, the J call TRBJ2-1. TRBV21-1 is tagged as a pseudogene. The length of the CDR3 is 12 residues. The chain's CDR3 is CASSKARSDQFF. The CDR3 DNA is TGTGCCAGCAGCAAAGCCAGGTCTGACCAGTTCTTC.

V gene TRBV25-1 combines with J gene TRBJ1-2; perhaps TRBD1 as D (6 bases). Germline values: CDR1 MGHDK, CDR2 SYGVNS. The V end was cut by 8 bases, the J end by 0 bases, with 16 bases between. This CDR3 spans 15 amino acids. CDR3 amino acids: CASLDSRHTNYGYTF. CDR3 nucleotides: TGTGCCAGCCTGGACAGTCGTCATACTAACTATGGCTACACCTTC.

The genes are TRBV12-3 or TRBV12-4 and TRBJ2-3, with TRBD1 as a possible D gene (6 bases). CDR3 length: 16 residues. V lost 5 bases, J lost 2 bases, and 17 bases lay in between. The CDR3 sequence is CASSGWTASITDTQYF. The CDR3 DNA reads TGTGCCAGCAGTGGTTGGACAGCCTCTATCACAGATACGCAGTATTTT.

The chain combines TRBV28 with TRBJ2-4; no reliable D call. The DNA end is a closer match to TRBJ2-7, so the J assignment may be wrong. CDR1 and CDR2 from the germline V gene are MDHEN and SYDVKM. The CDR3 has 12 residues. CDR3 sequence (DNA): TGTGCCAGCATTTCAGGTACCCACGAGCAGTACTTC. Residues: CASISGTHEQYF.

This clonotype was detected a few times. The chain joins TRBV7-9 to TRBJ2-3, with TRBD1 as a possible D gene (6 bases). The CDR3 extends over 19 amino acids. The germline CDR1 and CDR2 sequences are SEHNR and FQNEAQ (reference sequence). Trimming removed 4 bases from V and 4 bases from J, with 27 bases in between. The DNA of the CDR3 is TGTGCCAGCAGCTCCGGGGTCCAGTACAGGGTACCGATCCCAGATACGCAGTATTTT. Encoded protein: CASSSGVQYRVPIPDTQYF.

This clonotype appeared a few times. The V and J genes are TRBV5-1 and TRBJ2-1; TRBD2 matches at 8 bases. CDR1 and CDR2 (germline): SGHRS, YFSETQ. V trimming: 0 bases; J trimming: 4 bases; junction bases outside the gene matches: 3. The CDR3 extends over 15 amino acids. The CDR3 loop reads CASSLAGTRYNEQFF. CDR3 coding DNA: TGCGCCAGCAGCTTGGCCGGGACTAGGTACAATGAGCAGTTCTTC.

The rearrangement uses TRBV4-1 and TRBJ1-2; no clear D gene. CDR3 length equals 17 residues. The V gene lost 0 bases and the J gene lost 3 bases, with 17 bases spanning the gap. CDR1 MGHRA and CDR2 YSYEKL come from the germline V gene. CDR3 DNA: TGCGCCAGCAGCCAAGACGCCTCCGGCGGGAGCCACTATGGCTACACCTTC. Protein sequence: CASSQDASGGSHYGYTF.

This clonotype turned up a few times. This sequence joins TRBV12-3 or TRBV12-4 and TRBJ2-5; D is unresolved. This CDR3 is built from 15 residues. Trimming took off 3 bases at V and 0 bases at J, with 11 bases between the two ends. CDR3 region: CASSFGDVYQETQYF. For the CDR3, the DNA is TGTGCCAGCAGTTTCGGTGACGTTTACCAAGAGACCCAGTACTTC.

The chain employs TRBV2 and TRBJ1-5; D unresolved. The CDR3 length is 16 residues. With 5 bases removed from V and 0 bases from J, the gap between germline ends came to 14 bases. Germline CDR1 is SNHLY and CDR2 is FYNNEI. CDR3 bases: TGTGCCAGCAGTTGGGAGACATCCTATAGCAATCAGCCCCAGCATTTT. Protein sequence: CASSWETSYSNQPQHF. Variable domain in full (rest from reference TRBV2 and TRBJ1-5): EPEVTQTPSHQVTQMGQEVILRCVPISNHLYFYWYRQILGQKVEFLVSFYNNEISEKSEIFDDQFSVERPDGSNFTLKIRSTKLEDSAMYFCASSWETSYSNQPQHFGDGTRLSIL.

This rearrangement joins TRBV29-1 to TRBJ2-7; no definite D call. From germline, CDR1 is SQVTM and CDR2 ANQGSEA. The germline V and J ends were trimmed by 4 bases and 0 bases, with 10 bases remaining between them. There are 13 residues in the CDR3. CDR3 amino acids: CSVAAGDSYEQYF. CDR3 nucleotide sequence: TGCAGCGTTGCCGCAGGAGACTCCTACGAGCAGTACTTC.

V gene TRBV7-2 combines with J gene TRBJ2-1; no reliable D call. Germline V CDR1 and CDR2: SGHTA, FQGNSA. The CDR3 runs to 15 residues. Trimming cost V 3 bases and J 7 bases, with 16 bases left between them. The CDR3 DNA reads as TGTGCCAGCAGCTTTCGCCTGGGCCTAGAGAATGAGCAGTTCTTC. Translated, it gives CASSFRLGLENEQFF.

The chain joins TRBV7-9 to TRBJ2-1, with 10 bases identical to TRBD2. In germline, CDR1 is SEHNR, CDR2 FQNEAQ (reference sequence). The trim removed 6 bases at V and 7 bases at J, leaving 9 bases unmatched. The CDR3 is 15 residues long. CDR3 nucleotides: TGTGCCAGCAGGGGCGGACTAGCGGATTTTAATGAGCAGTTCTTC. Amino acid sequence: CASRGGLADFNEQFF.